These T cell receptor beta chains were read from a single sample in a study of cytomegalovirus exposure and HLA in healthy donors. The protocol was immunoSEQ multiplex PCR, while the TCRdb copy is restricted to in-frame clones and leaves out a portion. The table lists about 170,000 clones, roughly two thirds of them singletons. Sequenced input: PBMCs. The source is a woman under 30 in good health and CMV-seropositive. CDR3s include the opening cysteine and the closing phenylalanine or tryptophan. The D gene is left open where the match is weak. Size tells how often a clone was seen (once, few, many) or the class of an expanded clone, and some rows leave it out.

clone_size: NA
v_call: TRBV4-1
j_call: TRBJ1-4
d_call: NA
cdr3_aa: CASSQETGIATNEKLFF
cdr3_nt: TGCGCCAGCAGCCAAGAGACGGGGATTGCAACTAATGAAAAACTGTTTTTT

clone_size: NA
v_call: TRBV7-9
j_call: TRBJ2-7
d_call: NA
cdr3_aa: CASSPSSYEQYF
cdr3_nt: TGTGCCAGCAGCCCCTCCTCCTACGAGCAGTACTTC

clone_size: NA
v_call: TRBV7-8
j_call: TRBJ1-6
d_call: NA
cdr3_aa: CASSFRDTYSPLHF
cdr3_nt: TGTGCCAGCAGCTTCCGGGACACCTATTCACCCCTCCACTTT

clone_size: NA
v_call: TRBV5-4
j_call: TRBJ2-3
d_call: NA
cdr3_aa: CASSLKAGSDTQYF
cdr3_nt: TGTGCCAGCAGCTTAAAGGCGGGGTCAGATACGCAGTATTTT

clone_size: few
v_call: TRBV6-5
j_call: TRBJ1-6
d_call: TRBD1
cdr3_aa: CASSDRDNSPLHF
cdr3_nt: TGTGCCAGCAGTGACAGGGATAATTCACCCCTCCACTTT

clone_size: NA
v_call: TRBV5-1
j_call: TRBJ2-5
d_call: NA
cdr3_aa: CASSLAGGPGETQYF
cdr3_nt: TGCGCCAGCAGCTTGGCCGGGGGGCCGGGAGAGACCCAGTACTTC

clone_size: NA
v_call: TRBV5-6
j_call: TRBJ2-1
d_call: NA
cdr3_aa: CASSVPGFEQFF
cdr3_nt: TGTGCCAGCAGCGTTCCAGGGTTTGAGCAGTTCTTC

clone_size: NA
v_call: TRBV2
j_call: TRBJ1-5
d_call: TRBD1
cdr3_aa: CASSEGDRVNQPQHF
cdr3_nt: TGTGCCAGCAGTGAAGGGGACAGGGTCAATCAGCCCCAGCATTTT

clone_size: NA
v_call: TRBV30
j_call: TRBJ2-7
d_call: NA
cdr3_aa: CAWSPRVFPREQYF
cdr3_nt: TGTGCCTGGAGCCCGAGGGTATTTCCCCGCGAGCAGTACTTC

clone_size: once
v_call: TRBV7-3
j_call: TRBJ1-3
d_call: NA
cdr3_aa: CASSLTGAGNTIYF
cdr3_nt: TGTGCCAGCAGCTTAACAGGGGCTGGAAACACCATATATTTT

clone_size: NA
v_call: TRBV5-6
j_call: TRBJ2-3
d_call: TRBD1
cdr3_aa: CASSLGGQGAGDTQYF
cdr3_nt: TGTGCCAGCAGCCTCGGGGGACAGGGGGCTGGGGATACGCAGTATTTT

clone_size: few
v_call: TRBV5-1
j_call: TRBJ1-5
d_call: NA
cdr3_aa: CASSLGGSSNQPQHF
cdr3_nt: TGCGCCAGCAGCTTGGGCGGCAGTAGCAATCAGCCCCAGCATTTT

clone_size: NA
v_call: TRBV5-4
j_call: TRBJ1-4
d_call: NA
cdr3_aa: CASLPRLGGGWEKLFF
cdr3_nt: TGTGCCAGCCTGCCCCGATTAGGGGGAGGGTGGGAAAAACTGTTTTTT